A single sample gave rise to the 32 T cell receptor beta chains below, sequenced in a study of shared clonotypes between healthy human individuals. Generated by immunoSEQ multiplex PCR, the TCRdb table keeps only in-frame clones and is missing some. In the table there are about 1.1 million clones, 60% to 80% of which are singletons. Source material: memory CD4+ T cells from PBMCs. Subset defined: CD45RA-negative fraction. All receptors come from a young man in good health. Some clones in this sample may be carry-over from other donors' samples.

V gene TRBV19 combines with J gene TRBJ1-3, with 8 bases fitting TRBD1. Germline lookup yields CDR1 LNHDA and CDR2 SQIVND (reference sequence). The CDR3 has 16 residues. V was clipped by 5 bases and J by 2 bases; unmatched bases: 8. The CDR3 region has the DNA TGTGCCAGTAGTGCAAAGGACAGGGCTACTGGAAACACCATATATTTT. Translated: CASSAKDRATGNTIYF.

This clone was recorded only once. This chain uses TRBV7-2 with TRBJ1-2; D gene uncertain. The CDR3 runs to 15 residues. Trimming shortened V by 1 base and J by 5 bases, and 14 bases separated the two germline ends. The germline gives CDR1 SGHTA, CDR2 FQGNSA. This CDR3 is CASSLEYAVSYGYTF. For the CDR3, the DNA is TGTGCCAGCAGCTTAGAATATGCAGTCTCGTATGGCTACACCTTC.

This clone was seen only once. The V and J genes are TRBV29-1 and TRBJ1-2; the D is unclear. The V end was cut by 7 bases, the J end by 6 bases, with 3 bases between. Germline CDR1 reads SQVTM; CDR2 reads ANQGSEA. The CDR3 consists of 8 residues. Here the CDR3 DNA reads TGCAGCGGAAATGGCTACACCTTC. Translating it yields CSGNGYTF.

The V call is TRBV7-6, the J call TRBJ1-1; the D gene is possibly TRBD1 (5 bases). Trimming cost V 3 bases and J 3 bases, with 8 bases left between them. Germline CDR1 reads SGHVS; CDR2 reads FNYEAQ. CDR3 length: 13 residues. CDR3 amino acids: CASSFDRDTEAFF. The CDR3 nucleotides read TGTGCCAGCAGCTTCGACAGAGACACTGAAGCTTTCTTT. Full variable domain (missing parts from reference TRBV7-6 and TRBJ1-1): GAGVSQSPRYKVTKRGQDVALRCDPISGHVSLYWYRQALGQGPEFLTYFNYEAQQDKSGLPNDRFSAERPEGSISTLTIQRTEQRDSAMYRCASSFDRDTEAFFGQGTRLTVV.

This rearrangement joins TRBV4-1 to TRBJ1-5; 8 bases line up with TRBD1. The CDR3 contains 15 residues. Trimming cost V 4 bases and J 5 bases; bases outside gene matches: 7. From germline, CDR1 is MGHRA and CDR2 YSYEKL. This chain's CDR3 is CASSPPGQVYQPQHF. The CDR3 DNA reads as TGCGCCAGCAGCCCCCCGGGACAGGTTTATCAGCCCCAGCATTTT.

About this clone itself: Other DNA sequences in the sample encode the same CDR3. The chain combines TRBV5-1 with TRBJ1-1; 8 nucleotides agree with TRBD1. Germline V gene data show CDR1 as SGHRS and CDR2 as YFSETQ. The trim removed 4 bases at V and 5 bases at J, leaving 7 bases unmatched. The CDR3 totals 14 residues. The CDR3 reads CASSLGQGGTEAFF. CDR3 DNA: TGCGCCAGCAGCCTAGGACAGGGTGGAACTGAAGCTTTCTTT.

In regard to this clone: The same CDR3 also results from other DNA sequences found in this sample. The chain carries TRBV9 and TRBJ2-1, with TRBD2 matching 11 bases. J was trimmed by 4 bases and V by 2 bases; bases with no gene match: 2. Germline V gives CDR1 SGDLS, CDR2 YYNGEE. The CDR3 is 15 amino acids. The CDR3 here is CASSVSGRGYNEQFF. In nucleotides, the CDR3 is TGTGCCAGCAGCGTTAGCGGGAGGGGATACAATGAGCAGTTCTTC.

The V and J genes are TRBV9 and TRBJ2-2; 8 bases align to TRBD1. The CDR3 has 14 amino acids. The germline CDR1 and CDR2 sequences are SGDLS and YYNGEE. The junction had 3 bases not matched to a gene; V was cut back by 6 bases and J by 2 bases. The CDR3 bases are TGTGCCAGCACGGGACAGGACAACACCGGGGAGCTGTTTTTT. Amino acids: CASTGQDNTGELFF.

This clone was counted once. V gene TRBV28 combines with J gene TRBJ1-2; no definite D call. The V end lost 2 bases, the J end lost 6 bases, and 7 bases lay between the germline ends. CDR1 and CDR2 from the germline V gene are MDHEN and SYDVKM. This CDR3 has 12 residues. Here the CDR3 reads CASSLGGDGYTF. CDR3 nucleotide sequence: TGTGCCAGCAGTTTAGGTGGGGATGGCTACACCTTC.

The chain couples TRBV5-1 to TRBJ2-4, with 11 bases fitting TRBD1. V shed 0 bases, J shed 7 bases, and the junction held 6 bases outside the gene matches. The CDR3 contains 16 residues. Germline values: CDR1 SGHRS, CDR2 YFSETQ. For the CDR3, the DNA is TGCGCCAGCAGCTTGGTTCATGGGGACAGGGGGAACATTCAGTACTTC. Translation gives CASSLVHGDRGNIQYF.

The genes are TRBV18 and TRBJ1-1, with 9 bases lining up with TRBD1. Germline V gene lookup returns CDR1 KGHSH and CDR2 LQKENI. CDR3 length equals 16 residues. The V gene end was trimmed by 6 bases and the J gene end by 2 bases; junction bases not matched to a gene: 10. The CDR3 region is CASSPRDRAGNTEAFF. The CDR3 DNA reads TGTGCCAGCTCGCCCCGGGACAGGGCGGGAAACACTGAAGCTTTCTTT.

This clone was seen once. CDR3 nucleotide sequence: TGTGCCAGCAGTCGGTACAGGGGGCCCTACGAGCAGTACTTC. It is translated as CASSRYRGPYEQYF. The chain recombines TRBV28 with TRBJ2-7, with 9 bases matching TRBD1. Trimming cost V 5 bases and J 2 bases; bases outside gene matches: 4. The CDR3 is 14 amino acids. The germline CDR1 and CDR2 sequences are MDHEN and SYDVKM.

V is TRBV2 and J is TRBJ1-2; the D gene is possibly TRBD1 (6 bases). The CDR3 consists of 13 residues. CDR1 is SNHLY and CDR2 is FYNNEI in the germline V gene. With 6 bases removed from V and 12 bases from J, the gap between germline ends came to 20 bases. CDR3 DNA sequence: TGTGCCAGCAGCTTTTCCCCTCCAGGGGCTAACACCTTC. Encoded protein: CASSFSPPGANTF.

This rearrangement joins TRBV2 to TRBJ1-1; D unclear. The CDR3 is made up of 12 amino acids. Trimming took 5 bases from V and 1 from J, leaving 5 bases between them. Germline CDR1 reads SNHLY; CDR2 reads FYNNEI. Written as DNA, the CDR3 is TGTGCCAGCAGTAAGGGGAACACTGAAGCTTTCTTT. It is translated as CASSKGNTEAFF.

This chain links TRBV5-1 with TRBJ2-2; the match to TRBD1 covers 7 bases. The V and J ends lost 8 bases and 4 bases, in that order; junction bases with no gene match: 8. Germline values: CDR1 SGHRS, CDR2 YFSETQ. The length of the CDR3 is 14 residues. CDR3 bases: TGCGCCAGTAAGGAAAGGGGGCCCACCGGGGAGCTGTTTTTT. Its protein is CASKERGPTGELFF.

This clone was seen a single time. Other DNA sequences of this sample code for an identical CDR3. This chain's CDR3 is CASSPPLAGGSDTQYF. The CDR3 coding sequence is TGTGCCAGCTCACCCCCGCTAGCGGGAGGGTCAGATACGCAGTATTTT. The chain combines TRBV18 with TRBJ2-3, with TRBD2 matching 12 bases. V shed 3 bases and J 4 bases; nucleotides not matched to a gene: 5. In germline, CDR1 is KGHSH, CDR2 LQKENI. The CDR3 consists of 16 residues.

The V call is TRBV30, the J call TRBJ2-1, with unresolved D. Trimming removed 2 bases from V and 9 bases from J, with 14 bases in between. This CDR3 has 13 residues. Germline loops: CDR1 GTSNPN, CDR2 SVGIG (reference sequence). CDR3 sequence reads: CAWSKTYATEQFF. The CDR3, as DNA: TGTGCCTGGAGTAAGACGTACGCCACTGAGCAGTTCTTC.

This chain links TRBV15 with TRBJ2-5; 9 bases line up with TRBD2. The DNA end lines up better with TRBJ2-7; the J call may be wrong. The CDR3 spans 14 residues. Germline CDR1 and CDR2: LNHNV and YYDKDF (reference sequence). The CDR3 DNA follows: TGTGCCACCAGCAGAGATTTAGCGGGAGCCGAGCAGTACTTC. Amino acid sequence: CATSRDLAGAEQYF.

The V and J genes are TRBV29-1 and TRBJ2-7; no firm D call. Between the trimmed V and J ends, which lost 4 bases and 4 bases, there was a span of 8 bases. In germline, CDR1 is SQVTM, CDR2 ANQGSEA. The CDR3 contains 11 residues. CDR3 in amino acids: CSVGSGYEQYF. The CDR3 DNA sequence: TGCAGCGTTGGGTCAGGATACGAGCAGTACTTC.

The chain uses TRBV5-1 and TRBJ1-1; maybe TRBD1 (6 bases). This CDR3 is built from 15 residues. The germline V gene encodes CDR1 SGHRS and CDR2 YFSETQ. V was trimmed by 4 bases and J by 4 bases, leaving 17 bases between them. This CDR3 reads CASSPRQEGSTEAFF. The CDR3 DNA reads TGCGCCAGCAGCCCAAGACAGGAGGGGAGCACTGAAGCTTTCTTT.

Only a few counts were recorded for this clone. The chain combines TRBV6-4 with TRBJ2-3; 8 bases are a match to TRBD2. Looked up from germline, CDR1 is MRHNA and CDR2 is SNTAGT. This CDR3 is 14 amino acids long. V dropped 4 bases and J dropped 4; count of bases not matched to a gene: 4. CDR3 sequence reads: CASSVERESDTQYF. The CDR3 DNA is TGTGCCAGCAGTGTTGAGCGGGAGTCAGATACGCAGTATTTT.

This chain links TRBV5-1 with TRBJ1-1; 7 bases map to TRBD1. The ends lost 7 bases at V and 1 base at J; junction bases unmatched: 13. Germline CDR1 and CDR2: SGHRS and YFSETQ. There are 16 residues in the CDR3. The CDR3 DNA sequence: TGCGCCAGCCACAGGGGTGGCGGAATGAGGAACACTGAAGCTTTCTTT. Translating it yields CASHRGGGMRNTEAFF.

The V call is TRBV4-1, the J call TRBJ2-3, with D perhaps being TRBD1 or TRBD2 (5 bases each). Trimming took off 0 bases at V and 3 bases at J, with 13 bases between the two ends. The CDR3 loop spans 16 amino acids. Germline values: CDR1 MGHRA, CDR2 YSYEKL. The CDR3 bases are TGCGCCAGCAGCCAAGAACGAGGGGCTGGAACAGATACGCAGTATTTT. This translates into CASSQERGAGTDTQYF.

A single count supports this clone. The V and J genes are TRBV25-1 and TRBJ2-1; 8 bases map to TRBD1. Germline trimming cut 7 bases from V and 5 bases from J; bases unmatched to any gene: 10. This CDR3 is 15 amino acids long. Germline V gives CDR1 MGHDK, CDR2 SYGVNS. Here the CDR3 DNA reads TGTGCCAGCACCCCAGGGGGCAAGGGGGACAATGAGCAGTTCTTC. The encoded protein is CASTPGGKGDNEQFF.

The chain couples TRBV18 to TRBJ2-1, with 11 bases lining up with TRBD2. V dropped 4 bases and J dropped 9; count of bases not matched to a gene: 8. This CDR3 has 15 residues. Germline V gene data show CDR1 as KGHSH and CDR2 as LQKENI. This CDR3 reads CASSLLAGESGEQFF. DNA for the CDR3: TGTGCCAGCTCACTACTAGCGGGAGAAAGTGGTGAGCAGTTCTTC.

The chain links TRBV5-1 to TRBJ2-1; 9 bases align to TRBD1. Germline V gives CDR1 SGHRS, CDR2 YFSETQ. The J segment lost 0 bases and the V segment lost 4 bases, leaving 2 bases of the junction unmatched. The CDR3 consists of 15 residues. CDR3 loop: CASSRDRDSYNEQFF. The CDR3 bases are TGCGCCAGCAGCCGGGACAGGGACTCCTACAATGAGCAGTTCTTC.

The J gene is TRBJ2-5, the V gene TRBV29-1; 7 positions match TRBD1. Germline V gene sequence: CDR1 SQVTM, CDR2 ANQGSEA. The CDR3 has 14 residues. V was clipped by 4 bases and J by 2 bases; unmatched bases: 7. The CDR3 region is CSVVQGSTQETQYF. CDR3 in DNA: TGCAGCGTTGTACAGGGGTCTACTCAAGAGACCCAGTACTTC.

The chain carries TRBV5-6 and TRBJ2-2, with 8 bases lining up with TRBD2. The V and J ends lost 0 bases and 2 bases, in that order; junction bases with no gene match: 6. The CDR3 spans 17 residues. Germline values: CDR1 SGHDT, CDR2 YYEEEE. The CDR3 sequence: CASSLGLGRANTGELFF. CDR3 DNA sequence: TGTGCCAGCAGCTTGGGTCTCGGGAGGGCAAACACCGGGGAGCTGTTTTTT.

This clone was counted a few times. The V call is TRBV9, the J call TRBJ2-3; D gene uncertain. Germline V gene lookup returns CDR1 SGDLS and CDR2 YYNGEE. The V end was cut by 4 bases, the J end by 2 bases, with 5 bases between. CDR3 length: 12 amino acids. In nucleotides, the CDR3 is TGTGCCAGCAGCATACCCACAGATACGCAGTATTTT. It translates to CASSIPTDTQYF.

There are a few counts of this clone. The gene calls are TRBV30 and TRBJ2-7, with TRBD1 identical over 10 bases. The ends lost 0 bases at V and 8 bases at J; junction bases unmatched: 13. The germline CDR1 and CDR2 sequences are GTSNPN and SVGIG (reference sequence). This CDR3 comprises 16 residues. The CDR3 here is CAWSVGTGTGVQKQYF. The CDR3 region has the DNA TGTGCCTGGAGTGTAGGCACCGGGACAGGGGTACAGAAGCAGTACTTC. Complete variable domain (other parts from reference TRBV30 and TRBJ2-7): SQTIHQWPATLVQPVGSPLSLECTVEGTSNPNLYWYRQAAGRGLQLLFYSVGIGQISSEVPQNLSASRPQDRQFILSSKKLLLSDSGFYLCAWSVGTGTGVQKQYFGPGTRLTVT.

This clone occurred a few times. The chain couples TRBV10-3 to TRBJ1-2, with 9 bases that match TRBD1. After removal of 10 bases from V and 4 bases from J, the junction contained 10 bases not matched to a gene. Germline assignment: CDR1 ENHRY and CDR2 SYGVKD. The CDR3 contains 14 residues. The CDR3 region is CATTPGTGIYGYTF. In DNA, the CDR3 is TGTGCCACCACTCCCGGGACAGGGATCTATGGCTACACCTTC.

J is TRBJ1-3 and V is TRBV5-1; D is unresolved. Between the trimmed V and J ends, which lost 0 bases and 8 bases, there was a span of 9 bases. The V gene's germline CDR1 is SGHRS and CDR2 YFSETQ. CDR3 length: 13 residues. The CDR3 sequence is CASSLAGRDTIYF. In DNA, the CDR3 is TGCGCCAGCAGCTTGGCGGGTAGAGACACCATATATTTT.